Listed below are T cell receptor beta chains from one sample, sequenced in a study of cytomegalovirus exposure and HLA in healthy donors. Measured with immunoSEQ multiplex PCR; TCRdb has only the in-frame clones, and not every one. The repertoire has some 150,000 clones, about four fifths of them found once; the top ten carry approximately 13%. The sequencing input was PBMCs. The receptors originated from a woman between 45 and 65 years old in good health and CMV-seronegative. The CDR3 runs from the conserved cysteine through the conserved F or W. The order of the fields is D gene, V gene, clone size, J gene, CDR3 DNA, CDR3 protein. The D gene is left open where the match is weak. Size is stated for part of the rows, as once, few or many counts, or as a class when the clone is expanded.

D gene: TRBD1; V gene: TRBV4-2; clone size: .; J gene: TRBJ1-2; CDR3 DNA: TGTGCCAGCAGCCAGGAACCTCATGCCCAGGGGGCTGGAGGCTACACCTTC; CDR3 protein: CASSQEPHAQGAGGYTF
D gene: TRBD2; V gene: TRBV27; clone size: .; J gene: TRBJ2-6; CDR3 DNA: TGTGCCAGCACCCAATTAGCGGGTGGGTTCTCTGGGGCCAACGTCCTGACTTTC; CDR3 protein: CASTQLAGGFSGANVLTF
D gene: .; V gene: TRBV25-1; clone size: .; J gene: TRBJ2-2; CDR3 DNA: TGTGCCAGCGAATTCAGCGGGGAGCTGTTTTTT; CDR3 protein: CASEFSGELFF
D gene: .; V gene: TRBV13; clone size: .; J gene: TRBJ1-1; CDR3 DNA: TGTGCCAGCAGCCCCGGGACAATCCCCGAAGCTTTCTTT; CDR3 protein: CASSPGTIPEAFF
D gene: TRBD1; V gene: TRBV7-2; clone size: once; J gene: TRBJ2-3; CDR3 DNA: TGTGCCAGCAGCCTGCAAGCGAGTCCGGGACAGGGGACAGATACGCAGTATTTT; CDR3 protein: CASSLQASPGQGTDTQYF
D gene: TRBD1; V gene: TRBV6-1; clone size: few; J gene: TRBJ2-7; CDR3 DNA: TGTGCCAGCAGTACGGGACAGATAACCTACGAGCAGTACTTC; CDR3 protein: CASSTGQITYEQYF
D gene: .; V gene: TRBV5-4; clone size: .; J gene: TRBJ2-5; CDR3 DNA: TGTGCCAGCAGGCGGGACAGCAAACCTCAAGAGACCCAGTACTTC; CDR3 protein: CASRRDSKPQETQYF
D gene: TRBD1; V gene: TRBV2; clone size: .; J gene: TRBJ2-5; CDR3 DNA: TGTGCCAGCAGGGTCCGGGACAGGGTTGGGGAGACCCAGTACTTC; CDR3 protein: CASRVRDRVGETQYF
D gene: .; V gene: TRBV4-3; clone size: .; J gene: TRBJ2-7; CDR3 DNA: TGCGCCAGCAGCCAAGATGTAAGCGGAGTCTCCTACGAGCAGTACTTC; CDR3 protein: CASSQDVSGVSYEQYF
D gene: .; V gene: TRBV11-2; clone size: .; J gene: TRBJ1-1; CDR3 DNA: TGTGCCAGCAGCTTAGCCGTTGGTCGGGACATGAACACTGAAGCTTTCTTT; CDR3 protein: CASSLAVGRDMNTEAFF
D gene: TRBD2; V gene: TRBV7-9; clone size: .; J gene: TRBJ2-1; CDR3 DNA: TGTGCCAGCAGCTCCGGCTCCGATACTAGCGACGAGCAGTTCTTC; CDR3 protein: CASSSGSDTSDEQFF
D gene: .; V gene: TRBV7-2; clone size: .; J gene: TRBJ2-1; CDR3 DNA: TGTGCCAGCAGCCTACAGGGTGTCCCCTACAATGAGCAGTTCTTC; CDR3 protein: CASSLQGVPYNEQFF
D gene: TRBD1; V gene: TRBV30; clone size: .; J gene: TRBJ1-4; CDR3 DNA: TGTGCCGCCCCCGTGGAACAGGGGTATGAAAAACTGTTTTTT; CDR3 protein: CAAPVEQGYEKLFF
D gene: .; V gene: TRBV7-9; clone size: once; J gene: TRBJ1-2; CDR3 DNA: TGTGCCAGCAGCTTAGCGGGTGCAGGGCTCTATGGCTACACCTTC; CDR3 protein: CASSLAGAGLYGYTF
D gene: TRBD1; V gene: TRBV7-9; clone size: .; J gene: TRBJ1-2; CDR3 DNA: TGTGCCAGCAGCGAACAGGGGGCGCAGCGCTATGGCTACACCTTC; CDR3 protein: CASSEQGAQRYGYTF
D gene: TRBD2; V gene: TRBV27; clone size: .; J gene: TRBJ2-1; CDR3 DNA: TGTGCCAGCAGTTCCCCCCGGACTAGCGGGACCCCATACAATGAGCAGTTCTTC; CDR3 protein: CASSSPRTSGTPYNEQFF
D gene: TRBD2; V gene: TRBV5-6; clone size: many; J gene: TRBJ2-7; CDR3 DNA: TGTGCCAGCAGCGGAGGGACTACCTACGAGCAGTACTTC; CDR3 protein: CASSGGTTYEQYF
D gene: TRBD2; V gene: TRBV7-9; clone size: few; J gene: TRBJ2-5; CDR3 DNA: TGTGCCAGCAGCCTCAGCGGGAGTGGTACCCAGTACTTC; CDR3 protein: CASSLSGSGTQYF
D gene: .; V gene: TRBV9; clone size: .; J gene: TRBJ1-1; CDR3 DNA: TGTGCCAGCAGACCCGGACTTTCGAACACTGAAGCTTTCTTT; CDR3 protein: CASRPGLSNTEAFF
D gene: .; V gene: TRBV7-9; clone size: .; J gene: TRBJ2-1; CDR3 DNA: TGTGCCAGCAGCTTAGAATGGCGCGGCGGTGGCTACAATGAGCAGTTCTTC; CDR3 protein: CASSLEWRGGGYNEQFF
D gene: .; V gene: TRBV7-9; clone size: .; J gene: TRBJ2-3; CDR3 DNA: TGTGCCAGCAGCTTTCAACAGTTTAGCACAGATACGCAGTATTTT; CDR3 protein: CASSFQQFSTDTQYF
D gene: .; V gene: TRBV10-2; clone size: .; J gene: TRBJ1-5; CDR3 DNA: TGCGCCAGCAGTGAGAGGGGGGGAAATCAGCCCCAGCATTTT; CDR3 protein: CASSERGGNQPQHF
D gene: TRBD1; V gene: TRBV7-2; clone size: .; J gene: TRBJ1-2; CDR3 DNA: TGTGCCAGCAGCTTAGCGGTGAGACAGGGAACCGGCTACACCTTC; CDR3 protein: CASSLAVRQGTGYTF
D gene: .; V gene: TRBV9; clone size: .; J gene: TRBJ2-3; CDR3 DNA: TGTGCCAGCAGCTTCCGGGTGGGGGGGGCTTATTCCACAGATACGCAGTATTTT; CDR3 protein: CASSFRVGGAYSTDTQYF
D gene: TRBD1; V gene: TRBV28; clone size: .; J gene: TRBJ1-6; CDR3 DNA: TGTGCCAGCAGTGTAGGGACAGGGAAAATATCCTATAATTCACCCCTCCACTTT; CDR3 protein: CASSVGTGKISYNSPLHF
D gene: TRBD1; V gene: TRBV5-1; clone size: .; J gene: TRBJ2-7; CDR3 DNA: TGCGCCAGCAGCTTGGCCTCGACAGGGAAGGCCTACGAGCAGTACTTC; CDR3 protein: CASSLASTGKAYEQYF
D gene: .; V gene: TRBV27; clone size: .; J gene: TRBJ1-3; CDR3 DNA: TGTGCCAGCAGTCCCCGGACACCGAGCTCTGGAAACACCATATATTTT; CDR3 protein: CASSPRTPSSGNTIYF
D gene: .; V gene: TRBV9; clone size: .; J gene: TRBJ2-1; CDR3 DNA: TGTGCCAGCAGCGACAGTTTGGCTGTTCCGGGACAAATTCTGGGTGTTAAAAATGAGCAGTTCTTC; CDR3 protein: CASSDSLAVPGQILGVKNEQFF
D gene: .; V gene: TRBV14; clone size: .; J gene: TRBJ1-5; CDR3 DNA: TGTGCCAGCAGCCAAGCTACTAATCAGCCCCAGCATTTT; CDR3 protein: CASSQATNQPQHF
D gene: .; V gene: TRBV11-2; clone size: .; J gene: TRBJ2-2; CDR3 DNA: TGTGCCAGCAGCCCCTCTCATGTTGCGAGGGAGCTGTTTTTT; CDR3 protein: CASSPSHVARELFF
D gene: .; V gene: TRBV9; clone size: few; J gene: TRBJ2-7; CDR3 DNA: TGTGCCAGCAGCGTAGGGGCAGACTCCTACGAGCAGTACTTC; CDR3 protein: CASSVGADSYEQYF
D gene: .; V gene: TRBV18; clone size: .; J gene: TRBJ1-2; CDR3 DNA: TGTGCCAGCTCACCATGTTTTAAGGGGTGTGATGGCTACACCTTC; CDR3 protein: CASSPCFKGCDGYTF
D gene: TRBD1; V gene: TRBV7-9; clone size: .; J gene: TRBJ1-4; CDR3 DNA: TGTGCCAGCAGCTCAGGGGGGCCATCTGAACTGTTTTTT; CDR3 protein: CASSSGGPSELFF
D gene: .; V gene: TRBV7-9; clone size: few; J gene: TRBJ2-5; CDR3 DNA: TGTGCCAGCAGCTTAGGCGCAGGGGTGCACGAGACCCAGTACTTC; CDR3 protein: CASSLGAGVHETQYF
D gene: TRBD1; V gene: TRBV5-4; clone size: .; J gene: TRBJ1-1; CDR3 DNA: TGTGCCAGCAGCTTGACTGGACAGGGTTCTGAAGCTTTCTTT; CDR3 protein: CASSLTGQGSEAFF
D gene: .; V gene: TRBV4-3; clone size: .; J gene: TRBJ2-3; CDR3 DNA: TGCGCCAGCAGCCAAGGTAACAGAGCCACAGATACGCAGTATTTT; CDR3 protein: CASSQGNRATDTQYF
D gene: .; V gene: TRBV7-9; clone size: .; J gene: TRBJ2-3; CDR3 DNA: TGTGCCAGCAGCCACGAGGGACAATCATGGGATACGCAGTATTTT; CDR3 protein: CASSHEGQSWDTQYF
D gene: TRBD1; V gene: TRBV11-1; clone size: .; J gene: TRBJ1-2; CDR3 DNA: TGTGCCAGCAGCTCGAGGACAGGGGCTGGCTATGGCTACACCTTC; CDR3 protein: CASSSRTGAGYGYTF
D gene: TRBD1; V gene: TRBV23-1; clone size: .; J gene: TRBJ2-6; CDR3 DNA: TGCGCCCCCCAACGAGAAGGGGGCCACTCTGGGGCCAACGTCCTGACTTTC; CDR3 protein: CAPQREGGHSGANVLTF
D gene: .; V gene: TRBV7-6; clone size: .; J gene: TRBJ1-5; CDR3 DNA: TGTGCCAGCAGCCCCGGGGGGAATCAGCCCCAGCATTTT; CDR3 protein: CASSPGGNQPQHF
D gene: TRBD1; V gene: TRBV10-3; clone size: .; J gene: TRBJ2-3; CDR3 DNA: TGTGCCATCAGTACAGGACAGGGTGGCACAGATACGCAGTATTTT; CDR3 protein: CAISTGQGGTDTQYF
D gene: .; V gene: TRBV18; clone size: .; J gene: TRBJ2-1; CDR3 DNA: TGTGCCAGCTCACCACCCCAAGGATTTGGGGGAGGTGAGCAGTTCTTC; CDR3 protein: CASSPPQGFGGGEQFF
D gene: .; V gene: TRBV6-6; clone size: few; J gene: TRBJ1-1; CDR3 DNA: TGTGCCAGCAGTGAGACATTCCCTGAAGCTTTCTTT; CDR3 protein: CASSETFPEAFF
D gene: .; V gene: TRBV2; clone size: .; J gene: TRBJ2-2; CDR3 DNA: TGTGCCAGCAAGGACACATTAAACACCGGGGAGCTGTTTTTT; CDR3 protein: CASKDTLNTGELFF
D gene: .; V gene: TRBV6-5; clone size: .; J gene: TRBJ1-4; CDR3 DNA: TGTGCCAGCAGTCGGGATAGAGCTAATGAAAAACTGTTTTTT; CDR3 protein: CASSRDRANEKLFF
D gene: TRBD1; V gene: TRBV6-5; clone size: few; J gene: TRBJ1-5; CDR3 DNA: TGTGCCAGCAGTGCCGGGACAGACAATCAGCCCCAGCATTTT; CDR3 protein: CASSAGTDNQPQHF
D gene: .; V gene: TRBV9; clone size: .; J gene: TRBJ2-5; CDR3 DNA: TGTGCCAGCAGCGCCCGAGGGGGGGGAGAGACCCAGTACTTC; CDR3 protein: CASSARGGGETQYF
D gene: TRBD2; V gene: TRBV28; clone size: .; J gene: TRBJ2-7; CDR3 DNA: TGTGCCAGCAACACCCGACTAGCGGGAGCGGATGAGCAGTACTTC; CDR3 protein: CASNTRLAGADEQYF
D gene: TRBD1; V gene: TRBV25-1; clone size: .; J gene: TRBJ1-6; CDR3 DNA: TGTGCCAGCAGTGACAACAGGGGGCCTGGTAGTTCACCCCTCCACTTT; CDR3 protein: CASSDNRGPGSSPLHF
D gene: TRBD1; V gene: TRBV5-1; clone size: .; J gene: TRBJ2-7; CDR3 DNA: TGCGCCAGCACCCGGACAGGGAGAAACCACGAGCAGTACTTC; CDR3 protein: CASTRTGRNHEQYF
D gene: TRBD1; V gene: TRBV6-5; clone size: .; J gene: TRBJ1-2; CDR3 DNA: TGTGCCAGCCTGGGACAGGGGACCTATGGCTACACCTTC; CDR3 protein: CASLGQGTYGYTF
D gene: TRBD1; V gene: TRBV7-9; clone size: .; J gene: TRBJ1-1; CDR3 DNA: TGTGCCAGCAGCCTAGGACAGGTTGGAGCTTTCTTT; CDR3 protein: CASSLGQVGAFF
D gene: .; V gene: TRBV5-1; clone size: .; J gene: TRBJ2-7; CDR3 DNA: TGCGCCAGCAGCTTGGAAGGGAGATCCTACGAGCAGTACTTC; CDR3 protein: CASSLEGRSYEQYF
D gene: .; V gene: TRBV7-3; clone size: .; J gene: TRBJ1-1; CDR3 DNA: TGTGCCAGCAGCTCCGTGGGGGGGCGCACTGAAGCTTTCTTT; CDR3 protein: CASSSVGGRTEAFF
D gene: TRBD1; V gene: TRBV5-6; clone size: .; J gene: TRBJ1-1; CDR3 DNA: TGTGCCAGCAGCTTGGAAAGGGGGCTTACTGAAGCTTTCTTT; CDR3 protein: CASSLERGLTEAFF
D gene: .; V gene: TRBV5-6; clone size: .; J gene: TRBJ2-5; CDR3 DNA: TGTGCCAGCAGCTTGGACGGCGAGGGGGGGTACCAAGAGACCCAGTACTTC; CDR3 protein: CASSLDGEGGYQETQYF
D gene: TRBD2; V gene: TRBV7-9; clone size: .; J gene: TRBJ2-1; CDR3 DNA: TGTGCCAGCAGCGCTAAGTGGCTGACTAGCGGGGGCCTGGAGAATGAGCAGTTCTTC; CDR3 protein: CASSAKWLTSGGLENEQFF